The 19 T cell receptor beta chains given below trace back to one sample, sequenced in a study of identical twins. MiXCR, run by TCRdb on the 5' RACE reads, gives a single entry per CDR3 protein. The data show hundreds of thousands of distinct CDR3 sequences, about 12% seen once. These data also featured in a second study, about yellow fever vaccine responses in identical twins.

Input material: PBMCs. These receptors came from a woman younger than 35 in good health.

The chain is built from TRBV5-1 and TRBJ1-4; perhaps TRBD1 as D (5 bases). The CDR3 consists of 14 residues. V was cut by 3 bases and J by 3 bases, with 9 bases left in between. The germline CDR1 and CDR2 sequences are SGHRS and YFSETQ. CDR3 loop: CASSWGGANEKLFF. The CDR3 region has the DNA TGCGCCAGCAGCTGGGGGGGGGCTAATGAAAAACTGTTTTTT.

The chain recombines TRBV10-2 with TRBJ2-7; 9 nucleotides match TRBD2. The J segment lost 2 bases and the V segment lost 8 bases, leaving 19 bases of the junction unmatched. This CDR3 contains 18 residues. The germline V gene encodes CDR1 WSHSY and CDR2 SAAADI. The DNA for the CDR3 is TGCGCCAGCGCACACAACCGTGTTGCTAGCGGGGCTACCTACGAGCAGTACGTC. It codes for CASAHNRVASGATYEQYV.

This clonotype was counted a few times. The chain is built from TRBV3-1 and TRBJ2-1, with D tentatively TRBD1 (6 bases). Germline CDR1 is LGHDT and CDR2 is YNNKEL (reference sequence). The CDR3 contains 17 residues. Trimming stripped 0 bases from V and 0 bases from J, with 12 bases between. The CDR3 DNA follows: TGTGCCAGCAGCCAAGAAGGCTCAGGGGTCTCCTACAATGAGCAGTTCTTC. This sequence encodes CASSQEGSGVSYNEQFF.

This chain connects TRBV10-3 to TRBJ2-1, with 10 bases lining up with TRBD2. CDR3 length: 17 residues. Trimming took 3 bases from V and 4 from J; bases not matched to a gene: 9. In germline, CDR1 is ENHRY, CDR2 SYGVKD. CDR3 DNA sequence: TGTGCCATCAGTGATCTTGGAAGCGGGGGGGTGTACAATGAGCAGTTCTTC. Amino acid sequence: CAISDLGSGGVYNEQFF.

The J gene is TRBJ2-7, the V gene TRBV5-1; 13 nucleotides agree with TRBD2. CDR1 and CDR2 (germline): SGHRS, YFSETQ. The CDR3 runs 15 residues. Trimming at V came to 4 bases and at J to 7 bases, leaving 8 bases not matched to a gene. Here the CDR3 DNA reads TGCGCCAGCAGCCGCGGGACTAGCGGGACTTTTGAGCAGTACTTC. Its translation is CASSRGTSGTFEQYF.

The chain uses TRBV11-2 and TRBJ2-7; TRBD1 aligns across 8 bases. This CDR3 spans 15 amino acids. Germline loops: CDR1 SGHAT, CDR2 FQNNGV. J gave up 4 bases and V 4 bases, and 9 bases lay outside the gene matches. CDR3 sequence (DNA): TGTGCCAGCAGCTCCGGACAGGGAAGGTCATACGAGCAGTACTTC. The encoded protein is CASSSGQGRSYEQYF.

The chain uses TRBV9 and TRBJ1-2, with TRBD1 matching 9 bases. In germline, CDR1 is SGDLS, CDR2 YYNGEE. J lost 4 bases, V lost 3 bases, and 10 bases had no gene match. The CDR3 sequence is 16 residues long. The CDR3 DNA reads as TGTGCCAGCAGCGCAGAGGACAGGGGCTATATCTATGGCTACACCTTC. This codes for CASSAEDRGYIYGYTF.

This clonotype was detected many times. The J gene is TRBJ2-2, the V gene TRBV20-1; D remains ambiguous. V was clipped by 3 bases and J by 3 bases, with 11 bases between them. Germline V gene data show CDR1 as DFQATT and CDR2 as SNEGSKA (reference sequence). The CDR3 loop spans 14 amino acids. DNA of the CDR3: TGCAGTGCTAGGCCCGACACCTACACCGGGGAGCTGTTTTTT. Amino acids: CSARPDTYTGELFF.

This clonotype was detected only a few times. CDR3 protein: CASSREISGANVLTF. CDR3 in DNA: TGTGCCAGTAGTCGAGAGATCTCTGGGGCCAACGTCCTGACTTTC. The chain carries TRBV19 and TRBJ2-6, with D hard to call. Trimming removed 5 bases at V and 0 bases at J, with 8 bases between. Per the germline V gene, CDR1 is LNHDA and CDR2 is SQIVND (reference sequence). The CDR3 runs 15 residues.

V usage is TRBV12-3 or TRBV12-4 and J usage is TRBJ1-1; D not certain. The CDR3 consists of 16 residues. Trimming cost V 1 base and J 0 bases, with 12 bases left between them. CDR3 sequence: CASSLGLAGMNTEAFF. The CDR3, as DNA: TGTGCCAGCAGTTTAGGATTGGCCGGAATGAACACTGAAGCTTTCTTT.

J is TRBJ1-5 and V is TRBV12-3 or TRBV12-4, with no clear D. The V gene lost 4 bases and the J gene lost 2 bases, with 15 bases spanning the gap. The length of the CDR3 is 16 residues. CDR3 sequence reads: CASSWGGNMGNQPQHF. The DNA of the CDR3 is TGTGCCAGCAGTTGGGGAGGGAACATGGGCAATCAGCCCCAGCATTTT.

Here the CDR3 DNA reads TGTGCCAGCGGCGTCGACACCGGGACGGCCTATGGCTACACCTTC. This gives the protein CASGVDTGTAYGYTF. The gene calls are TRBV7-9 and TRBJ1-2, with TRBD1 as a possible D gene (5 bases). The CDR3 sequence is 15 residues long. Germline V lookup: CDR1 SEHNR, CDR2 FQNEAQ (reference sequence). V was pared by 8 bases and J by 4 bases, with 20 bases between. Full variable domain (remainder filled in from reference TRBV7-9 and TRBJ1-2): DTGVSQNPRHKITKRGQNVTFRCDPISEHNRLYWYRQTLGQGPEFLTYFQNEAQLEKSRLLSDRFSAERPKGSFSTLEIQRTEQGDSAMYLCASGVDTGTAYGYTFGSGTRLTVV.

In this sample, this clonotype turned up a few times. The V and J genes are TRBV15 and TRBJ2-2, with D perhaps TRBD2 (5 bases). Looked up from germline, CDR1 is LNHNV and CDR2 is YYDKDF (reference sequence). There are 14 residues in the CDR3. Trimming removed 3 bases at V and 5 bases at J, with 10 bases between. The CDR3 DNA reads as TGTGCCACCAGCAGGGTACGGGAAACCGGGGAGCTGTTTTTT. It is translated as CATSRVRETGELFF.

V gene TRBV5-1 combines with J gene TRBJ1-1; no firm D call. V was cut by 0 bases and J by 6 bases, with 15 bases left in between. The germline V gene has CDR1 SGHRS and CDR2 YFSETQ. The CDR3 extends over 15 amino acids. CDR3 region: CASSLAAGIGAEAFF. The CDR3 DNA is TGCGCCAGCAGCTTGGCCGCCGGAATCGGGGCTGAAGCTTTCTTT.

This clonotype turned up a few times. The chain combines TRBV24-1 with TRBJ2-5, with D tentatively TRBD2 (6 bases). Trimming took off 4 bases at V and 2 bases at J, with 10 bases between the two ends. Germline lookup yields CDR1 KGHDR and CDR2 SFDVKD. CDR3 length: 14 residues. The CDR3 loop is CATSDGTVQETQYF. The CDR3, as DNA: TGTGCCACCAGTGACGGGACTGTACAAGAGACCCAGTACTTC.

The rearrangement uses TRBV12-3 or TRBV12-4 and TRBJ2-1, with D perhaps TRBD1 (5 bases). CDR3 length: 15 residues. V lost 10 bases and J lost 6, with 22 bases in between. The CDR3 DNA sequence: TGTGCCACCACAGGATTTGATCTCTTGAGCAATGAGCAGTTCTTC. It specifies CATTGFDLLSNEQFF.

The CDR3 DNA reads as TGTGCCACCAGCAGAGATAGGGCAGGCTACGAGCAGTACGTC. Protein sequence: CATSRDRAGYEQYV. This chain joins TRBV15 and TRBJ2-7; D is unclear. The CDR3 runs 14 residues. The germline V and J ends were trimmed by 0 bases and 3 bases, with 9 bases remaining between them. The germline V gene has CDR1 LNHNV and CDR2 YYDKDF (reference sequence).

This clonotype was found a few times. The rearrangement joins TRBV29-1 to TRBJ2-3, with D perhaps given as TRBD1 or TRBD2 (5 bases each). This CDR3 is built from 11 residues. Deletions cut 6 bases from V and 6 bases from J, with 10 bases between. Germline loops: CDR1 SQVTM, CDR2 ANQGSEA. CDR3 sequence: CSVGTVDTQYF. Written as DNA, the CDR3 is TGCAGCGTCGGGACCGTGGATACGCAGTATTTT.

The rearrangement joins TRBV7-6 to TRBJ2-7; 10 positions agree with TRBD2. The CDR3 contains 15 residues. The germline gives CDR1 SGHVS, CDR2 FNYEAQ. The ends lost 5 bases at V and 3 bases at J; junction bases unmatched: 7. CDR3 sequence (DNA): TGTGCCAGCAGCCCCCCTAGCGGGGGCTACTACGAGCAGTACTTC. Its protein is CASSPPSGGYYEQYF.